The next 5 T cell receptor beta chains were all read from a single sample in a study of T and B cells in COVID-19 patients. From blood, about 240-550 ng of genomic DNA served as TRB template. Multiplex PCR with BIOMED2 TRB-A/B primer pools amplified TRB rearrangements. TCRdb reanalysed the multiplex PCR reads using MiXCR and keeps one entry per CDR3 protein. The table lists about 9,400 distinct CDR3 sequences, 30% to 40% of them singletons. The sample taken for sequencing was blood. These receptors all stem from a human donor who had recovered from COVID-19.

The CDR3 reads CASSPGPNTEAFF. In DNA form, the CDR3 reads TGCGCCAGCAGCCCGGGACCGAACACTGAAGCTTTCTTT. This chain uses TRBV5-1 with TRBJ1-1; tentatively, D is TRBD1 (5 bases). This CDR3 is 13 amino acids long. The germline V gene has CDR1 SGHRS and CDR2 YFSETQ. Trimming removed 4 bases from V and 1 base from J, with 8 bases in between.

CDR3 sequence (DNA): TGCGCCAGCAGCCAAGTGGAGGGAACCAATCAGCCCCAGCATTTT. It is translated as CASSQVEGTNQPQHF. The chain recombines TRBV4-3 with TRBJ1-5, with D unresolved. Trimming took off 1 base at V and 3 bases at J, with 10 bases between the two ends. This CDR3 has 15 amino acids. Per germline, CDR1 LGHNA and CDR2 YSLEER.

This clonotype was seen a few times. V is TRBV7-2 and J is TRBJ2-1; 12 nucleotides line up with TRBD1. J gave up 2 bases and V 7 bases, and 9 bases lay outside the gene matches. The CDR3 runs to 17 residues. Germline V gene data show CDR1 as SGHTA and CDR2 as FQGNSA. The CDR3 DNA sequence: TGTGCCAGCAAACTACTGGGGACAGGGGGCGCCTACAATGAGCAGTTCTTC. Its protein product is CASKLLGTGGAYNEQFF.

Note on this clonotype: The junction departs from the called germline gene at one end, perhaps through a read error. V gene TRBV6-1 combines with J gene TRBJ1-3; D is uncertain. Germline-derived CDR1 and CDR2 are MNHNS and SASEGT. The CDR3 consists of 16 residues. In DNA, the CDR3 is TGTACCAGCAGTGAAATCGGAGCGGGCTCTGGAAACACCATATATTTT. Translating gives CTSSEIGAGSGNTIYF.

This rearrangement joins TRBV6-1 to TRBJ1-1; 10 bases map to TRBD1. Germline loops: CDR1 MNHNS, CDR2 SASEGT. The junction had 5 bases not matched to a gene; V was cut back by 5 bases and J by 5 bases. The CDR3 runs 14 residues. CDR3 in DNA: TGTGCCAGCAGTAGACCGGGACAGGGGACTGAAGCTTTCTTT. This sequence encodes CASSRPGQGTEAFF.